What follows are 15 T cell receptor beta chains derived from one specimen sequenced in a study of response to subunit inactivated influenza vaccine. TCRdb independently ran MiXCR on the RT-PCR reads; one entry per CDR3 protein. The table records 650,000 to 700,000 distinct CDR3 sequences, approximately 14% of them present only once. The sample consisted of PBMCs from blood, taken roughly 12 days after vaccination. Source of these receptors: a man in his forties or fifties who received an inactivated influenza vaccine.

This clonotype was recorded many times. The chain employs TRBV29-1 and TRBJ2-5, with D perhaps matching TRBD1 (6 bases). Trimming took 3 bases from V and 2 from J, leaving 19 bases between them. CDR1 and CDR2 from the germline V gene are SQVTM and ANQGSEA. The CDR3 totals 16 residues. The CDR3 DNA reads as TGCAGCGTTGAGTTAGGGGGATCGGGACCACAAGAGACCCAGTACTTC. Translation: CSVELGGSGPQETQYF.

This clonotype was observed a handful of times. The V and J genes are TRBV19 and TRBJ2-4, with D possibly called TRBD1 or TRBD2 (5 bases each). CDR3 length equals 13 residues. V shed 7 bases and J shed 7 bases, with 14 bases lying between them. CDR1 and CDR2 (germline): LNHDA, SQIVND (reference sequence). This CDR3 is CASTGAWGNIQYF. In DNA, the CDR3 is TGTGCCAGTACGGGTGCTTGGGGGAACATTCAGTACTTC.

This clonotype turned up a few times. V gene TRBV12-3 or TRBV12-4 combines with J gene TRBJ1-4, with unresolved D. V gave up 1 base and J gave up 5 bases, with 11 bases separating them. CDR3 length equals 15 residues. The CDR3 protein is CASSLDGATNEKLFF. The CDR3 DNA reads as TGTGCCAGCAGTTTAGACGGAGCCACGAATGAAAAACTGTTTTTT.

This chain connects TRBV3-1 to TRBJ2-7; D gene uncertain. From germline, CDR1 is LGHDT and CDR2 YNNKEL (reference sequence). Trimming shortened V by 1 base and J by 2 bases, and 6 bases separated the two germline ends. This CDR3 has 13 residues. CDR3 in amino acids: CASSQVGPYEQYF. The CDR3 nucleotides are TGTGCCAGCAGCCAAGTTGGACCCTACGAGCAGTACTTC.

The sample holds many counts of this clonotype. The V gene is TRBV12-3 or TRBV12-4, the J gene TRBJ2-5; 10 bases are shared with TRBD1. J was trimmed by 6 bases and V by 6 bases; bases with no gene match: 7. There are 14 residues in the CDR3. The CDR3 DNA reads TGTGCCAGCAGCCACCGGGACAGGGGACAGACCCAGTACTTC. Protein: CASSHRDRGQTQYF.

The chain joins TRBV6-5 to TRBJ2-7; 8 bases are shared with TRBD1. This CDR3 comprises 15 residues. V shed 0 bases, J shed 7 bases, and the junction held 8 bases outside the gene matches. Germline V gene sequence: CDR1 MNHEY, CDR2 SVGAGI. In nucleotides, the CDR3 is TGTGCCAGCAGTTACTCCGAGGACAGGGTCCCGGAGCAGTACTTC. It codes for CASSYSEDRVPEQYF.

There are a few counts of this clonotype. The chain combines TRBV5-1 with TRBJ2-7; TRBD1 aligns across 8 bases. This CDR3 contains 16 residues. The germline V gene has CDR1 SGHRS and CDR2 YFSETQ. V trimming: 2 bases; J trimming: 5 bases; junction bases outside the gene matches: 12. The CDR3 DNA sequence: TGCGCCAGCAGCTTAGGATCGTGGACAGGGAGCAACGAGCAGTACTTC. Its translation: CASSLGSWTGSNEQYF.

The chain links TRBV20-1 to TRBJ2-7; possibly TRBD2 for D (6 bases). Trimming removed 6 bases at V and 4 bases at J, with 13 bases between. The CDR3 runs 12 residues. Germline V gives CDR1 DFQATT, CDR2 SNEGSKA (reference sequence). This CDR3 is CSAVVGGYEQYF. The DNA for the CDR3 is TGCAGTGCAGTGGTTGGGGGGTACGAGCAGTACTTC.

V gene TRBV20-1 combines with J gene TRBJ1-1; D is uncertain. CDR3 length: 13 residues. V was clipped by 0 bases and J by 4 bases, with 9 bases between them. CDR1 DFQATT and CDR2 SNEGSKA come from the germline V gene (reference sequence). CDR3 protein: CSAREPSSTEAFF. CDR3 DNA sequence: TGCAGTGCTAGAGAACCGTCAAGCACTGAAGCTTTCTTT.

In its sample, this clonotype was seen many times. The rearrangement links TRBV6-1 to TRBJ1-1, with TRBD1 identical over 9 bases. V shed 5 bases, J shed 6 bases, and the junction held 10 bases outside the gene matches. This CDR3 is built from 15 residues. Germline V gives CDR1 MNHNS, CDR2 SASEGT. Here the CDR3 reads CASSPGTGYGPEAFF. The CDR3 DNA is TGTGCCAGCAGTCCCGGGACAGGGTATGGACCTGAAGCTTTCTTT.

The chain links TRBV20-1 to TRBJ2-7; 10 nucleotides agree with TRBD1. J lost 1 base, V lost 2 bases, and 5 bases had no gene match. This CDR3 spans 15 amino acids. Germline lookup yields CDR1 DFQATT and CDR2 SNEGSKA (reference sequence). The CDR3 spells CSARPGQGLSYEQYF. The CDR3 DNA sequence: TGCAGTGCTAGACCGGGACAGGGGTTGTCCTACGAGCAGTACTTC.

The chain joins TRBV6-2 or TRBV6-3 to TRBJ2-1; a weak D match, TRBD2 (5 bases). With 5 bases removed from V and 9 bases from J, the gap between germline ends came to 14 bases. The germline V gene has CDR1 MNHEY and CDR2 SVGEGT. This CDR3 contains 13 residues. This CDR3 reads CASSGSLNGEQFF. The CDR3 coding sequence is TGTGCCAGCAGTGGGAGTTTAAATGGTGAGCAGTTCTTC.

The chain uses TRBV15 and TRBJ2-5; 7 positions match TRBD1. Per the germline V gene, CDR1 is LNHNV and CDR2 is YYDKDF (reference sequence). The ends lost 0 bases at V and 5 bases at J; junction bases unmatched: 3. The CDR3 contains 14 residues. The CDR3 sequence is CATSRDRGLETQYF. The CDR3 DNA reads TGTGCCACCAGCAGAGACAGGGGGTTGGAGACCCAGTACTTC.

CDR3 loop: CATSNRALNYGYTF. DNA for the CDR3: TGTGCCACCAGCAACAGGGCCCTTAACTATGGCTACACCTTC. The chain links TRBV15 to TRBJ1-2, with D maybe TRBD1 (6 bases). From germline, CDR1 is LNHNV and CDR2 YYDKDF (reference sequence). With 4 bases removed from V and 1 base from J, the gap between germline ends came to 10 bases. The CDR3 is 14 amino acids.

In this sample, this clonotype turned up a few times. This chain joins TRBV7-2 and TRBJ2-5; 7 nucleotides line up with TRBD1. J was trimmed by 4 bases and V by 3 bases; bases with no gene match: 8. This CDR3 comprises 15 residues. CDR1 SGHTA and CDR2 FQGNSA come from the germline V gene. CDR3 sequence: CASSFYEGAGETQYF. CDR3 bases: TGTGCCAGCAGCTTTTATGAGGGGGCAGGAGAGACCCAGTACTTC.